This T cell receptor beta chain was sequenced during a study of cytomegalovirus exposure and HLA in healthy donors (dated 2017 in TCRdb). Regarding the study in general: According to an earlier analysis of a few hundred of the donors, 150 million to 200 million T cells yielded some 120 million unique TCR beta sequences and more than 250 Gb of sequence data. Roughly five DR-DQ haplotypes were handled as single units for association and clustering, since linkage in the cohort was strong. To decide whether each TCR beta V gene segment behaved as functional or pseudogenic, an earlier analysis of fewer than 750 of the donors relied on high-throughput TCR beta sequencing. The study was designed to test whether signatures of past pathogen exposure could be identified by cataloging public T cell receptors. The later analysis used no new phenotypic data to find candidate immune exposures, relying instead on TCR beta sequences and their occurrence across donors. To predict cytomegalovirus infection status, the study brought together high-throughput TCR immunosequencing, statistical association of individual TCRs with disease status, and machine learning. HLA typing covered class I and class II loci at four-digit resolution. Approximately 310 gigabases of sequencing data and tens of millions of unique TCR sequences made up an early release that covered fewer than 650 HLA-typed donors. Among the roughly 400 genotyped donors, 81% belonged to the genetic ancestry cluster associated with self-reported Caucasian donors. The number of donors typed differed by locus, with 629-630 for A, B, C, DRB1 and DQB1, about 500 for DQA1, 606 for DPA1, and about 450 for DPB1. Across under 500 genotyped donors of the cohort, an average of approximately 240,000 unique TCR beta nucleotide sequences per donor were sequenced, and about a sixth of those sequences were non-productive. To study patterns of TCR occurrence, a later analysis re-analyzed previously published TCR beta repertoires from 600 to 750 donors and added high-resolution HLA genotyping. The study used immunosequencing to profile the T cell repertoires of 666 subjects and linked those repertoires to cytomegalovirus serostatus. Besides the first cohort of approximately 710 subjects, a separate validation cohort made up of 90 to 150 different subjects was used. In a later genetic analysis, genome-wide SNP genotypes for about 55% of the 666 donors were used, and that subset was treated as a discovery cohort. Alongside the repertoire data, information on donor age, sex, ethnicity and CMV serostatus was compiled. All discovery cohort repertoires had been generated on a single sequencing platform. Study-level results and caveats: HLA typing was unavailable for some donors at each locus, so association tests used only the typed subset. The authors suggested that the approach could potentially be extended to other disease states and immunological phenotypes. This cohort had only TCR beta chains sequenced, and the lack of alpha or paired-chain data limited which features could be detected. A total of about 150 TCR beta chains were listed by the study as associated with cytomegalovirus. In a later analysis, HLA-associated TCR beta chains showed more clonal expansion and lower generation probabilities than non-associated chains that were equally common. Correlated functional status among segregating V segments might reflect linkage disequilibrium, but an unknown experimental factor could not be ruled out. A later genetic analysis reported fewer N-insertions in productive TCRs among donors in an Asian-associated ancestry cluster than the roughly 640-donor mean. Immune exposure information for the cohort was limited to CMV serostatus. According to a later analysis, most CMV-associated TCR beta chains appeared to be HLA-restricted, and the HLA associations seemed to be driven largely by CMV exposure. In vitro tests confirmed that a few of the cytomegalovirus-associated TCR beta chains recognize cytomegalovirus antigens. When HLA alleles, especially DR and DQ, strongly co-occurred, attributing TCR associations to individual alleles was difficult. Approximately 18 rarely observed V segments, including chromosome 9 orphons, were excluded from the earlier analysis of a few hundred of the donors because counts were too low. At a false discovery rate of 0.05, a later analysis linked under 20,000 TCR beta sequences to specific HLA alleles. A further reported finding was that TCR beta sequences accurately predicted the HLA-A and HLA-B alleles for most subjects in the first cohort. In a later analysis, the rate of TCR association differed among HLA loci, with DRB1 alleles having the most associated TCRs and HLA-C alleles having the fewest. The classifier was reported to diagnose cytomegalovirus status with high specificity and sensitivity in both the original and validation cohorts. The sequencing pipeline was judged likely to have produced a cluster of highly shared sequence variants as a technical artifact. While some public TCRs were present in many individuals, most TCR sequences turned up only very rarely across donors. According to a later analysis, parvovirus B19, influenza, CMV and Epstein-Barr virus appeared linked to several top co-occurrence clusters. A later genetic analysis associated a missense DCLRE1C variant with V-gene and J-gene trimming of TCR beta chains, and an independent cohort replicated the association. Broadly in line with IMGT annotations, most TCR beta V segments showed up in productive rearrangements about 90% or about 30% of the time in an earlier analysis of 450 to 750 of the donors. Roughly uniform sequencing depth across donors was assumed in presence/absence analyses, although this assumption may not hold. Some IMGT-functional V segments, including TRBV6-2 and TRBV6-3, could not be distinguished by the 87-base-pair reads and were therefore excluded.

With regard to this clone: No cognate antigen has been identified for it. The sample holds no much larger clone one base away, and base qualities are not on file.

Libraries were made using the immunoSEQ multiplex PCR assay. For the multiplex PCR, a mixture combining 60 forward primers for TCR Vbeta segments and 13 reverse primers for TCR Jbeta segments was used. Amplification of the CDR3 region of rearranged TCR beta genes was performed with a multiplex PCR assay on genomic DNA. Amplified TCR beta libraries were sequenced as 87-base-pair reads on the Illumina HiSeq System. Under the source paper's analysis protocol: Across the roughly 640 repertoires, a later analysis counted tens of millions of unique TCR beta chains, roughly 11 million of which were shared by at least two donors. A nearest-neighbor algorithm error-corrected the raw reads and collapsed the reads into unique sequences, merging closely related sequences to remove PCR and sequencing errors. Alignment of CDR3 sequences to IMGT reference sequences was used to assign V, D and J gene segments. For a sequence to be retained, a match of at least six nucleotides was required to both a V gene segment and a J gene segment. A rearrangement was called productive if the CDR3 had no stop codons and remained in frame with V and J, and every other rearrangement was called non-productive. CDR3 was defined by IMGT convention, running from the second conserved V-encoded cysteine to the conserved J-encoded phenylalanine. Sequences without an unambiguous match to a single V gene segment were excluded from the earlier analysis of almost 600 of the donors. An earlier analysis of a few hundred of the donors classified V segments as functional when productive rearrangements were above 56.7% and as segregating when the standard deviation between donors was above 5%. A statistical classification framework was built to diagnose cytomegalovirus status from the catalog of TCR beta chain sequences. A later analysis assigned V and J genes by comparing TCR nucleotide sequences with IMGT/GENE-DB human TR gene sequences. Using the TCRdist pipeline, a later analysis assigned CDR3 sequences along with most-parsimonious VDJ recombination scenarios. In a later analysis, every TCR beta chain was defined by the combination of its CDR3 amino acid sequence and its V-gene family, and reads without a unique V-gene family were dropped. As a way to deal with suspected cross-contamination and a sequencing artifact, a later analysis dropped approximately 570 nucleotide sequences that were highly shared and had low generation probability. In a later analysis, a clonal expansion index was calculated for each public chain from normalized within-repertoire ranks of inferred template counts. Generation probabilities in a later analysis came from a VDJ recombination model fitted to out-of-frame rearrangements, and those results were checked against IGoR. In a later analysis, TCR-TCR, TCR-HLA and TCR-CMV co-occurrence was scored with hypergeometric tests, and a repertoire-size bias correction was applied to TCR pairs. A later analysis estimated false discovery rates by permuting HLA or CMV assignments 20 times. In a later analysis, co-occurring TCRs were grouped with DBSCAN, and TCRdist sequence similarity was added when clustering was performed within HLA-allele-positive subsets. Repertoires with fewer than 30,000 or more than 120,000 public chains were left out of co-occurrence clustering, as were about five repertoires with anomalous nucleotide sharing. TCRdb stores this immuneACCESS table with in-frame sequences only. Part of the clones is absent; in the studies checked, under half of the shortfall reflects unresolved V genes, and no reason is known for the rest. That table furnishes V, J and clone size, whereas the DNA furnished D and trimming. The sample table lists around 130,000 clones, roughly 80% of them with a count of one. Less than 2.5% of the sample goes to the ten largest clones.

The cohort consisted of 600 to 750 healthy bone marrow donors. Cohort members were all nominally healthy when sampled, although unrecorded immune exposures were likely present. The donor tested CMV seronegative and was one of the 352 seronegative cohort members. A peripheral blood sample was collected from each donor, and TCR beta sequencing was performed on peripheral blood mononuclear cells. Genomic DNA extraction from the blood cell samples was performed with the Qiagen DNeasy Blood Extraction Kit. V and J are truncated by 0 bases and 8 bases respectively, leaving an intervening sequence of 15 bases. The germline V gene sets CDR1 to SGDLS and CDR2 to YYNGEE. The CDR3, from cysteine to phenylalanine, totals 15 residues. The kept DNA is CDR3 alone, 45 bases in frame from the first base.

This TCR came from a man aged 25-45 years in good health and CMV-seronegative. The chain was built from TRBV9 and TRBJ2-1, and perhaps TRBD1 as D gene, on 5 matching bases. Sequenced: PBMCs. CDR3 protein: CASSVEGAQVDEQFF. In nucleotide form, the sequence is TGTGCCAGCAGCGTAGAAGGGGCGCAGGTGGATGAGCAGTTCTTC.